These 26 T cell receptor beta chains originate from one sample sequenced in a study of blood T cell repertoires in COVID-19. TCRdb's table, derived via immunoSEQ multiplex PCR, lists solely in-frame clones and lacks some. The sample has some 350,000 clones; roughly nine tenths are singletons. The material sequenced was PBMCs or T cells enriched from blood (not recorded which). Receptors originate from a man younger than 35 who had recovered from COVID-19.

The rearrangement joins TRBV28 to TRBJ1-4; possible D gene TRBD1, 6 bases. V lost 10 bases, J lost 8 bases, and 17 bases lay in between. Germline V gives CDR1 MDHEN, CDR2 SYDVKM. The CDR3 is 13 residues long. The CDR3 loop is CATGGASGEKLFF. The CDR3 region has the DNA TGTGCCACCGGGGGGGCCTCTGGCGAAAAACTGTTTTTT.

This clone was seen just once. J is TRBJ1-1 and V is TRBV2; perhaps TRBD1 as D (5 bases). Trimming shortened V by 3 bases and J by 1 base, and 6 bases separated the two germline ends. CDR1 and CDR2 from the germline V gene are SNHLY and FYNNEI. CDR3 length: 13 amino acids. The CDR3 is CASSDQGNTEAFF. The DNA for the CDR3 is TGTGCCAGCAGTGACCAGGGGAACACTGAAGCTTTCTTT. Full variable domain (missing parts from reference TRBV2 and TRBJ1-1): EPEVTQTPSHQVTQMGQEVILRCVPISNHLYFYWYRQILGQKVEFLVSFYNNEISEKSEIFDDQFSVERPDGSNFTLKIRSTKLEDSAMYFCASSDQGNTEAFFGQGTRLTVV.

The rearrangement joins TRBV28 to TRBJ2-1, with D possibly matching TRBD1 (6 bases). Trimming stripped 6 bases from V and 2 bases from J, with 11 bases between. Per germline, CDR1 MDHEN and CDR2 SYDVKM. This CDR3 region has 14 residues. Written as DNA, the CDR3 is TGTGCCAGCAGCCTGAGGGGGACCTACAATGAGCAGTTCTTC. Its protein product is CASSLRGTYNEQFF. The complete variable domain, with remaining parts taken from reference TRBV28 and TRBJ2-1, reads DVKVTQSSRYLVKRTGEKVFLECVQDMDHENMFWYRQDPGLGLRLIYFSYDVKMKEKGDIPEGYSVSREKKERFSLILESASTNQTSMYLCASSLRGTYNEQFFGPGTRLTVL.

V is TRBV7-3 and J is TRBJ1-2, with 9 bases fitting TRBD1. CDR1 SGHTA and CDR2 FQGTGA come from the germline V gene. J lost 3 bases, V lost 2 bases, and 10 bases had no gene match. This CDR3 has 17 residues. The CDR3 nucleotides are TGTGCCAGCAGCTTAGAGGGGACAGGGTATGGCGACTATGGCTACACCTTC. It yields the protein CASSLEGTGYGDYGYTF. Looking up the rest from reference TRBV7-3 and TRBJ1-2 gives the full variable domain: GAGVSQTPSNKVTEKGKYVELRCDPISGHTALYWYRQSLGQGPEFLIYFQGTGAADDSGLPNDRFFAVRPEGSVSTLKIQRTERGDSAVYLCASSLEGTGYGDYGYTFGSGTRLTVV.

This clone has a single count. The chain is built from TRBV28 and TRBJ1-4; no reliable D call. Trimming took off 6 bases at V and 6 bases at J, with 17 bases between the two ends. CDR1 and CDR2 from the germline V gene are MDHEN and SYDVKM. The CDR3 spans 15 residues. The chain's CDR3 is CASRREPRRDEKLFF. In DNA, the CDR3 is TGTGCCAGCAGACGGGAACCCCGAAGGGATGAAAAACTGTTTTTT.

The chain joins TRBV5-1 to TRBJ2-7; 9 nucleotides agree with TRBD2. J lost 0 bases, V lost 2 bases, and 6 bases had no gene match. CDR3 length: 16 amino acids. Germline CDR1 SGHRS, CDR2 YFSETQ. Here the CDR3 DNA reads TGCGCCAGCAGCTTCCCTAGCGGGGTAGACTCCTACGAGCAGTACTTC. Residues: CASSFPSGVDSYEQYF.

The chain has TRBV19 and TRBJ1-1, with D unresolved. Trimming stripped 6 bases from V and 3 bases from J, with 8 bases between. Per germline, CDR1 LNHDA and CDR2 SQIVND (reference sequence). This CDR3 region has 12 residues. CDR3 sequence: CASSPPYTEAFF. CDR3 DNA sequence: TGTGCCAGTAGCCCCCCGTACACTGAAGCTTTCTTT.

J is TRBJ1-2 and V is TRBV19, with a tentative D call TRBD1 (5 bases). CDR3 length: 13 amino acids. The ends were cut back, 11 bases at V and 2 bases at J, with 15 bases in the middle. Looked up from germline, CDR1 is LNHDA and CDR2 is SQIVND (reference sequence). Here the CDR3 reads CAAAGQGNYGYTF. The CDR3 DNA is TGTGCCGCCGCAGGGCAGGGAAACTATGGCTACACCTTC.

This chain's CDR3 is CASSEVGVEHEQYF. In DNA, the CDR3 is TGTGCCAGCAGTGAAGTGGGAGTTGAGCACGAGCAGTACTTC. The rearrangement joins TRBV6-1 to TRBJ2-7, with D perhaps matching TRBD2 (5 bases). V lost 1 base to trimming and J lost 5 bases, with 12 bases between them. The CDR3 runs 14 residues. Germline CDR1 MNHNS, CDR2 SASEGT.

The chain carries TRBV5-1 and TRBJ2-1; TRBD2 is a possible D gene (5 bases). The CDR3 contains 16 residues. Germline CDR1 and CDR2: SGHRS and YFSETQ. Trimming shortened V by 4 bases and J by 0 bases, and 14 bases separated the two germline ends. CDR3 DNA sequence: TGCGCCAGCAGCCCGGACTCCGGTAGCTCCTACAATGAGCAGTTCTTC. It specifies CASSPDSGSSYNEQFF.

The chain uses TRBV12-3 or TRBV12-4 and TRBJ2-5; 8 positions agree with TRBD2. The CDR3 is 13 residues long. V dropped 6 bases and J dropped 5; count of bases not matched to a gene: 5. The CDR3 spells CASSGSGAETQYF. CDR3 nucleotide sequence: TGTGCCAGCAGCGGTAGCGGGGCGGAGACCCAGTACTTC.

Here the CDR3 DNA reads TGTGCCAGCAGCGTATCGGGGGGCGTCTATGGCTACACCTTC. It specifies CASSVSGGVYGYTF. The rearrangement uses TRBV5-4 and TRBJ1-2; perhaps TRBD1 as D (6 bases). V lost 4 bases and J lost 4, with 14 bases in between. This CDR3 has 14 residues. Germline V CDR1 and CDR2: SGHNT, YYREEE (reference sequence).

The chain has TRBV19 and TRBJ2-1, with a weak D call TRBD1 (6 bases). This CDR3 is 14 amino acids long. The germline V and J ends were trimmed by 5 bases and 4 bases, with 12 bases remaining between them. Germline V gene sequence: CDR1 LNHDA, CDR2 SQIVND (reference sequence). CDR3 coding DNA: TGTGCCAGTAGTTCCGGGACACGGTACAATGAGCAGTTCTTC. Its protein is CASSSGTRYNEQFF.

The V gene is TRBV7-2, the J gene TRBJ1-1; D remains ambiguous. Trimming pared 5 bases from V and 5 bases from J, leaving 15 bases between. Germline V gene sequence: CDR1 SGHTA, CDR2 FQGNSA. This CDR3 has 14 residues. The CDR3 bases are TGTGCCAGCAGCCCAGGCACCGGGGAGACTGAAGCTTTCTTT. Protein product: CASSPGTGETEAFF. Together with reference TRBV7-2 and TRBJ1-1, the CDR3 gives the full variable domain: GAGVSQSPSNKVTEKGKDVELRCDPISGHTALYWYRQSLGQGLEFLIYFQGNSAPDKSGLPSDRFSAERTGGSVSTLTIQRTQQEDSAVYLCASSPGTGETEAFFGQGTRLTVV.

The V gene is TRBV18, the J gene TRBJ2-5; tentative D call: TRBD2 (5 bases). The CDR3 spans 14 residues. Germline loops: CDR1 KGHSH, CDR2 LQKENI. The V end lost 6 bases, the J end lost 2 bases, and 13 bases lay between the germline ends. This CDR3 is CASSSPGSQETQYF. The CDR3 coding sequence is TGTGCCAGCTCGTCTCCGGGGTCACAAGAGACCCAGTACTTC.

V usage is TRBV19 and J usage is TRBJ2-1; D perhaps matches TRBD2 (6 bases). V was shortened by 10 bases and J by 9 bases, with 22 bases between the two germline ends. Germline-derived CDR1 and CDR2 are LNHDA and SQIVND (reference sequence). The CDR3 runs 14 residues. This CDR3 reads CATLNLAGRGEQFF. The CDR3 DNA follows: TGTGCCACTCTCAATTTGGCCGGGCGGGGTGAGCAGTTCTTC.

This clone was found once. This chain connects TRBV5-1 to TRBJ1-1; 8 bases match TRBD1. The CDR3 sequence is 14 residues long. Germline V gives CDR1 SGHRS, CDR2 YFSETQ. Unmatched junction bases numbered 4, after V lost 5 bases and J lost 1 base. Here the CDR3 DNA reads TGCGCCAGCAGTCCAGGGGGCACGAACACTGAAGCTTTCTTT. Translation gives CASSPGGTNTEAFF.

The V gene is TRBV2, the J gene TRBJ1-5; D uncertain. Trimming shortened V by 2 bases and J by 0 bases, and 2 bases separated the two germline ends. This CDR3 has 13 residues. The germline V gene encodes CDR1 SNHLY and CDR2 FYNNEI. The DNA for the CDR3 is TGTGCCAGCAGTGAACGTAGCAATCAGCCCCAGCATTTT. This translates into CASSERSNQPQHF.

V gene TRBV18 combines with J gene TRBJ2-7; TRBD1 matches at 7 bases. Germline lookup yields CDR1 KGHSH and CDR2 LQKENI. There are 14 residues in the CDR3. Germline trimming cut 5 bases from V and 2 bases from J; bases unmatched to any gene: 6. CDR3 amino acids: CASSTTDRTYEQYF. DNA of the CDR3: TGTGCCAGCTCAACAACGGACAGGACCTACGAGCAGTACTTC.

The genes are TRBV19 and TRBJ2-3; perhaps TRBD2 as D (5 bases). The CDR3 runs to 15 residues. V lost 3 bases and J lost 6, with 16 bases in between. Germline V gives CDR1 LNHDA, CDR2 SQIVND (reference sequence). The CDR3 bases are TGTGCCAGTAGTATTATCGGGGAACTCCGGGATACGCAGTATTTT. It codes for CASSIIGELRDTQYF. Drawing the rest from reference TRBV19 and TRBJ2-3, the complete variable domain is DGGITQSPKYLFRKEGQNVTLSCEQNLNHDAMYWYRQDPGQGLRLIYYSQIVNDFQKGDIAEGYSVSREKKESFPLTVTSAQKNPTAFYLCASSIIGELRDTQYFGPGTRLTVL.

The CDR3 DNA follows: TGTGCCAGCAGCCCGACGGGCAGGGTGGGTGAGCAGTACTTC. Protein sequence: CASSPTGRVGEQYF. The chain carries TRBV7-3 and TRBJ2-7; perhaps TRBD1 as D (5 bases). The CDR3 consists of 14 residues. Germline V gene sequence: CDR1 SGHTA, CDR2 FQGTGA. V was cut by 5 bases and J by 7 bases, with 18 bases left in between.

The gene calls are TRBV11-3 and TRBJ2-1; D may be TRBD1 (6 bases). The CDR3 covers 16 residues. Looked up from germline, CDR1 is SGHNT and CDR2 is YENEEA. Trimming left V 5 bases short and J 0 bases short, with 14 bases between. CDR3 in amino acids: CASSTQGPSSYNEQFF. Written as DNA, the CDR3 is TGTGCCAGCAGCACTCAGGGGCCGAGCTCCTACAATGAGCAGTTCTTC. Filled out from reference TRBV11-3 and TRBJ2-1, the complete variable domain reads EAGVVQSPRYKIIEKKQPVAFWCNPISGHNTLYWYLQNLGQGPELLIRYENEEAVDDSQLPKDRFSAERLKGVDSTLKIQPAELGDSAVYLCASSTQGPSSYNEQFFGPGTRLTVL.

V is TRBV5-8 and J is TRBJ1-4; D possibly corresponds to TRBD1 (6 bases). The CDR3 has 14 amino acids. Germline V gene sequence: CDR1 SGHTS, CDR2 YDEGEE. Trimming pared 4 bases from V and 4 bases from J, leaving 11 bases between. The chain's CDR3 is CASSEGGYNEKLFF. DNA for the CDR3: TGTGCCAGCAGCGAAGGGGGTTATAATGAAAAACTGTTTTTT.

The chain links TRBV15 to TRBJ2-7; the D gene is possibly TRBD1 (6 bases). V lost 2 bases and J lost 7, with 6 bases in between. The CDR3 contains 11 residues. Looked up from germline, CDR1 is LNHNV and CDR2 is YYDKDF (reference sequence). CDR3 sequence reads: CATSRQGEQYF. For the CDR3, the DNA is TGTGCCACCAGCAGACAGGGGGAGCAGTACTTC.

CDR3 in amino acids: CASRRGTPSNQPQHF. The CDR3 DNA reads as TGTGCCAGTAGGCGGGGGACACCGAGCAATCAGCCCCAGCATTTT. The rearrangement joins TRBV19 to TRBJ1-5, with D perhaps TRBD1 (6 bases). This CDR3 has 15 amino acids. Germline V gene lookup returns CDR1 LNHDA and CDR2 SQIVND (reference sequence). The V end lost 6 bases, the J end lost 1 base, and 13 bases lay between the germline ends.

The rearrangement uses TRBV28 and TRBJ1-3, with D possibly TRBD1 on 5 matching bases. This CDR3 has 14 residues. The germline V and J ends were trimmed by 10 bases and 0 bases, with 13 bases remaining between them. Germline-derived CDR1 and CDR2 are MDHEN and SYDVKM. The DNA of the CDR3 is TGTGCCACCGCCGACAGAACCTCTGGAAACACCATATATTTT. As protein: CATADRTSGNTIYF.